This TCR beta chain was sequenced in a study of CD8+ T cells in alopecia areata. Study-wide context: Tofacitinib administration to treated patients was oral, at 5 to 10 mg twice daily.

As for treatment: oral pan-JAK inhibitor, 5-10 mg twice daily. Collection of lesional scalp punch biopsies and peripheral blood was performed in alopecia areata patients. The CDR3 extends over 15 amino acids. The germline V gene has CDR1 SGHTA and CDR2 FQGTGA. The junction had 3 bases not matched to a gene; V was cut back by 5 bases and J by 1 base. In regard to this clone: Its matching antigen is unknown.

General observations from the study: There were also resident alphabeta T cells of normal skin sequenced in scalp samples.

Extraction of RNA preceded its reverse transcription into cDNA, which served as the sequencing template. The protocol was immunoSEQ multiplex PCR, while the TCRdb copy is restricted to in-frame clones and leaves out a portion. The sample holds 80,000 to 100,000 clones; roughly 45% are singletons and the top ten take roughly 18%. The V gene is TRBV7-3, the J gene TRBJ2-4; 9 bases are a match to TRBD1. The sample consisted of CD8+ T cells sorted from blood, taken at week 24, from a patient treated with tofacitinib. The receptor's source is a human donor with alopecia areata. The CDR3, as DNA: TGTGCCAGCAGCCTTGGGACAGGGGCCAAAAACATTCAGTACTTC. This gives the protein CASSLGTGAKNIQYF.